This entry is about one TCR beta chain. There is no known antigen for this receptor. No base qualities exist here, and no much larger clone lies one base off it. The source of the sample is a study of Ad26.COV2.S vaccination and SARS-CoV-2 variants (dated by TCRdb to the early 2020s). With respect to the entire study: Vaccine-arm donors came from COV1001, a multicentre, randomized, double-blind, placebo-controlled phase I-IIa trial of Ad26.COV2.S in healthy adults. Sequencing of the TCRbeta repertoire served to evaluate the specificity and breadth of SARS-CoV-2-reactive T cell receptors following Ad26.COV2.S vaccination. The TCR-sequenced set comprised approximately 32 samples: roughly 19 Ad26.COV2.S vaccine recipients, 5 placebo recipients and 8 SARS-CoV-2 convalescent individuals. Trial participants were randomized into five groups of five: low-dose or high-dose Ad26.COV2.S given once or twice, or placebo on both occasions. Investigators remained blinded to trial group allocation during experiments and outcome assessment. Ad26.COV2.S was given intramuscularly at 5x10^10 or 1x10^11 viral particles, as a single shot or as two shots 56 days apart.

The cysteine opens and the phenylalanine closes a CDR3 of 14 amino acids. Kept here is only the CDR3 DNA, which spans 42 bases and is read in frame from base 1. V loses 7 bases of germline sequence and J loses 4 bases, and the interval between the two ends is 17 bases. The germline V gene (reference sequence) gives CDR1 as SGHKS and CDR2 as YYEKEE. Reading the label with the study, this specimen's treatment or condition is: about 20 received Ad26.COV2.S at low or high dose, single or two shots; 5 received placebo; per-sample allocation not given. Repertoires of vaccine and placebo recipients were sequenced from samples taken on day 63 after the first injection. Cohort 1b enrolled fewer than 30 adults aged 18-55 years at a single site in Boston, USA, between 29 July and 7 August 2020. Ad26.COV2.S was a replication-incompetent adenovirus type 26 vector that expressed a prefusion-stabilized SARS-CoV-2 spike protein derived from the original Wuhan strain.

TCRbeta CDR3 regions were sequenced with the immunoSEQ Assay. After extraction, genomic DNA underwent amplification by bias-controlled multiplex PCR, followed by high-throughput sequencing. Concerning the study's data processing: To quantify the absolute abundance of every unique TCRbeta CDR3 region, sequences were collapsed and filtered. T cell fraction was estimated by normalizing TCRbeta template counts to usable DNA, which was measured by amplifying reference genes present in all nucleated cells. Repertoire TCRs were annotated as SARS-CoV-2-specific by exact matching of V gene, CDR3 amino acid sequence and J gene to a known reactive TCR set. The reference SARS-CoV-2 TCR set was derived from MIRA and filtered for enrichment in COVID-19-positive ImmuneCODE repertoires, a step that removed public or cross-reactive TCRs. Drawing on the MIRA antigens, annotated TCRs were analysed further at the level of specific ORF or position within ORF. Breadth was defined as the number of annotated unique rearrangements divided by the total number of unique productive rearrangements, and depth was defined as the summed frequency of the annotated unique rearrangements. Group comparisons of TCR breadth used two-sided Wilcoxon rank-sum tests. Not all clones reach the TCRdb copy of this immuneACCESS table, which keeps in-frame sequences only. Checked studies attribute under half of the gap to unresolved V genes and leave the rest unexplained. V and J calls and clone size are given by that table; D and trimming were obtained from the DNA. For this sample there are about 390,000 clones; less than 90% appear just once. The ten biggest clones cover roughly 3.2% of the sample.

General findings and caveats noted by the study authors: After vaccination, substantial breadth of spike-specific CD8+ and CD4+ T cell responses was reported. Vaccine and placebo recipients had similar non-spike TCR breadth, a finding consistent with the vaccine containing only spike. Compared with placebo recipients, Ad26.COV2.S recipients showed higher spike-specific TCR breadth (P = 0.0014). According to the authors, total T cell responses may have been underestimated by the TCR breadth and depth analyses. Comparing responses between vaccine doses or regimens was not something the study was powered to do.

The chain is assembled from TRBV5-5 and TRBJ1-1; possibly the D gene is TRBD1, per 5 matching bases. This TCR was recovered from a person aged 18-65 years who received the Ad26.COV2.S COVID-19 vaccine or a placebo. Sample: peripheral blood, taken in a trial of Ad26.COV2.S vaccine versus placebo. The nucleotide sequence reads as follows: TGTGCCAGCTACCGGGCAGGGCTGGGCACTGAAGCTTTCTTT. The resulting protein is CASYRAGLGTEAFF.